This T cell receptor beta chain derives from a study of cytomegalovirus exposure and HLA in healthy donors (TCRdb year 2017). Regarding the study in general: According to an earlier analysis of 450 to 650 of the donors, some 170 million T cells yielded 120 million or so unique TCR beta sequences and 276 Gb of sequence data. An earlier analysis of around 640 of the donors used high-throughput TCR beta sequencing to judge whether each TCR beta V gene segment behaved as functional or pseudogenic. Rather than drawing on any new phenotypic data, the later analysis identified candidate immune exposures from TCR beta sequences and the way those sequences occurred across donors. On average, about 240,000 unique TCR beta nucleotide sequences were sequenced per donor among several hundred genotyped donors of the cohort, with 15% to 20% of those sequences being non-productive. In a later genetic analysis, genome-wide SNP genotypes for 398 of the 666 donors were used, and that subset was treated as a discovery cohort. Approximately 300 gigabases of sequencing data and 91 million or so unique TCR sequences made up an early release that covered approximately 650 HLA-typed donors. Using immunosequencing, the study profiled T cell repertoires from about 650 subjects and related those repertoires to cytomegalovirus serostatus. Because of strong linkage in the cohort, roughly five DR-DQ haplotypes were treated as single units for association and clustering. All discovery cohort repertoires had been generated on a single sequencing platform. Of the 300 to 500 genotyped donors, less than 90% were placed in the genetic ancestry cluster associated with self-reported Caucasian donors. Alongside the repertoire data, information on donor age, sex, ethnicity and CMV serostatus was compiled. A later analysis re-analyzed previously published TCR beta repertoires from approximately 670 donors and added high-resolution HLA genotyping to study TCR occurrence patterns. The study aimed to test whether cataloging public T cell receptors could reveal signatures of past pathogen exposure. Typing coverage varied by locus: roughly 620-630 donors for A, B, C, DRB1 and DQB1; more than 500 for DQA1; more than 600 for DPA1; roughly 470 for DPB1. HLA typing covered class I and class II loci at four-digit resolution. A separate validation cohort of 100 to 150 different subjects was used in addition to the 666-subject first cohort. To predict cytomegalovirus infection status, the study brought together high-throughput TCR immunosequencing, statistical association of individual TCRs with disease status, and machine learning. Paper-wide results and their limitations: Linkage disequilibrium might explain the correlated functional status among segregating V segments, but an unknown experimental factor could not be excluded. Because some donors lacked HLA typing at each locus, the association tests relied only on the typed subset. Assigning TCR associations to individual alleles was difficult when HLA alleles, especially DR and DQ, strongly co-occurred. In vitro tests confirmed that a few of the cytomegalovirus-associated TCR beta chains recognize cytomegalovirus antigens. A later analysis reported that several top co-occurrence clusters appeared linked to parvovirus B19, influenza, CMV and Epstein-Barr virus. The cohort was sequenced for TCR beta chains only, and without alpha or paired-chain data the features that could be detected were limited. The 87-base-pair reads could not distinguish some IMGT-functional V segments, including TRBV6-2 and TRBV6-3, so those segments were excluded. A total of about 150 TCR beta chains were listed by the study as associated with cytomegalovirus. According to a later genetic analysis, donors in an Asian-associated ancestry cluster had fewer N-insertions in productive TCRs than the approximately 630-donor mean. According to a later analysis, most CMV-associated TCR beta chains appeared to be HLA-restricted, and the HLA associations seemed to be driven largely by CMV exposure. A further reported finding was that TCR beta sequences accurately predicted the HLA-A and HLA-B alleles for most subjects in the first cohort. Immune exposure information for the cohort was limited to CMV serostatus. The authors suggested that the approach could potentially be generalized to other disease states and immunological phenotypes. Sequencing depth was assumed to be roughly uniform across donors in the presence/absence analyses, though that assumption may not hold. V-gene and J-gene trimming of TCR beta chains was associated with a missense DCLRE1C variant in a later genetic analysis, and the association was replicated in an independent cohort. A later analysis associated 15,000 to 20,000 TCR beta sequences with specific HLA alleles at a false discovery rate of 0.05. In an earlier analysis of around 500 of the donors, most TCR beta V segments appeared in productive rearrangements about 90% or about 30% of the time, broadly matching IMGT annotations. The classifier was reported to diagnose cytomegalovirus status with high specificity and sensitivity in both the original and validation cohorts. While some public TCRs were present in many individuals, most TCR sequences turned up only very rarely across donors. Compared with equally common non-associated chains, HLA-associated TCR beta chains in a later analysis were more clonally expanded and had lower generation probabilities. In a later analysis, the rate of TCR association differed among HLA loci, with DRB1 alleles having the most associated TCRs and HLA-C alleles having the fewest. Roughly 17 rarely observed V segments, including chromosome 9 orphons, were excluded from the earlier analysis of approximately 600 of the donors because counts were too low. A group of highly shared sequence variants was considered likely to be a technical artifact of the sequencing pipeline.

The receptor library was made with the immunoSEQ multiplex PCR assay. A mixture of 60 forward primers for TCR Vbeta segments and 13 reverse primers for TCR Jbeta segments was used in the multiplex PCR. The CDR3 region of rearranged TCR beta genes was amplified from genomic DNA with a multiplex PCR assay. Amplified TCR beta libraries were sequenced as 87-base-pair reads on the Illumina HiSeq System. On the study's bioinformatics: In a later analysis, about 80 million unique TCR beta chains were counted across the roughly 700 repertoires, and approximately 11 million of these chains were shared by at least two donors. Raw reads were error-corrected and collapsed into unique sequences with a nearest-neighbor algorithm that merged closely related sequences to remove PCR and sequencing errors. V, D and J gene segments were assigned by aligning CDR3 sequences to IMGT reference sequences. For a sequence to be retained, a match of at least six nucleotides to both a V gene segment and a J gene segment was required. Rearrangements were called productive when the CDR3 lacked stop codons and stayed in frame with V and J; all others were non-productive. Following IMGT convention, CDR3 was defined as the stretch from the second conserved V-encoded cysteine up to the conserved J-encoded phenylalanine. The earlier analysis of about 610 of the donors excluded sequences that lacked an unambiguous match to a single V gene segment. An earlier analysis of a few hundred of the donors called V segments functional above 56.7% productive rearrangements and segregating when the between-donor standard deviation exceeded 5%. A statistical classification framework was developed to diagnose cytomegalovirus status using the catalog of TCR beta chain sequences. A later analysis assigned V and J genes by comparing TCR nucleotide sequences with IMGT/GENE-DB human TR gene sequences. The TCRdist pipeline was used in a later analysis to assign CDR3 sequences and most-parsimonious VDJ recombination scenarios. In a later analysis, each TCR beta chain was defined by its CDR3 amino acid sequence together with its V-gene family, and reads without a unique V-gene family were excluded. A later analysis removed 600 or so highly shared, low-generation-probability nucleotide sequences to deal with suspected cross-contamination and a sequencing artifact. In a later analysis, a clonal expansion index was calculated for each public chain from normalized within-repertoire ranks of inferred template counts. A later analysis computed generation probabilities with a VDJ recombination model fitted to out-of-frame rearrangements, and checked the results against IGoR. A later analysis scored TCR-TCR, TCR-HLA and TCR-CMV co-occurrence with hypergeometric tests, applying a repertoire-size bias correction to TCR pairs. In a later analysis, false discovery rates were estimated by permuting HLA or CMV assignments 20 times. A later analysis grouped co-occurring TCRs with DBSCAN, adding TCRdist sequence similarity when clustering within HLA-allele-positive subsets. Repertoires with fewer than 30,000 or more than 120,000 public chains, plus five repertoires with anomalous nucleotide sharing, were excluded from co-occurrence clustering. Not all clones reach the TCRdb copy of this immuneACCESS table, which keeps in-frame sequences only. Checked studies attribute under half of the gap to unresolved V genes and leave the rest unexplained. From that table come the V and J calls and clone size; the DNA was used to work out D and trimming. The sample contains 250,000 to 300,000 clones, around 90% of them found a single time. Of the sample, 1.7% falls within the top ten clones.

Measured from the cysteine to the phenylalanine, the CDR3 is 16 residues long. Of all the DNA, just the CDR3 is kept, 48 bases in frame from base 1. Trimmed from V: 0 bases; trimmed from J: 7 bases; junction bases lacking a gene match: 7. Looking up the germline V gene (reference sequence) yields CDR1 LNHNV and CDR2 YYDKDF. In total, 666 healthy bone marrow donors made up the cohort. All cohort members were sampled while nominally healthy, although unrecorded immune exposures were likely present. The donor was CMV seronegative and belonged to the group of over 300 seronegative cohort members. Each donor provided a peripheral blood sample, and peripheral blood mononuclear cells were used for TCR beta sequencing. The Qiagen DNeasy Blood Extraction Kit was used to extract genomic DNA from the blood cell samples. With regard to this clone: No antigen is known for it. No much larger clonotype is one base removed from it; base qualities were not supplied.

This clonotype was obtained from a girl aged 2-10 years in good health and CMV-seronegative. The chain uses TRBV15 and TRBJ2-1, with 9 bases in between that match TRBD2. Sequenced sample: PBMCs. The CDR3 corresponds to CATSRDDSLAGNEQFF. The sequence in DNA is TGTGCCACCAGCAGAGATGATTCGCTAGCGGGAAATGAGCAGTTCTTC.